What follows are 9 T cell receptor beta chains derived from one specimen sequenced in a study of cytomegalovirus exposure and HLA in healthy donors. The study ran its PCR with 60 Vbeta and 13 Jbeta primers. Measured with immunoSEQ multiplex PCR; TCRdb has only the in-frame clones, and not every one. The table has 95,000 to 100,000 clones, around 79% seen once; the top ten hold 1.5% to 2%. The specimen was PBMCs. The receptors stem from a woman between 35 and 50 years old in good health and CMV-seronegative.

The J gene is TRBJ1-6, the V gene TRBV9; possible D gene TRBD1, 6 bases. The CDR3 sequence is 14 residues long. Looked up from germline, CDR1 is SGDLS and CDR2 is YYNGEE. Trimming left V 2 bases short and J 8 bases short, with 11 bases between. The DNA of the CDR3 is TGTGCCAGCAGCGTGACGAGACAGGATTCACCCCTCCACTTT. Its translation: CASSVTRQDSPLHF.

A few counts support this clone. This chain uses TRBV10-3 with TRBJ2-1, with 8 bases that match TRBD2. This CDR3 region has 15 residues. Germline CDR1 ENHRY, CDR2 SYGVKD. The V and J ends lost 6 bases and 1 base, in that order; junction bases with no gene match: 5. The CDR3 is CAISPSGGSYNEQFF. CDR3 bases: TGTGCCATCAGCCCCTCGGGGGGGTCCTACAATGAGCAGTTCTTC.

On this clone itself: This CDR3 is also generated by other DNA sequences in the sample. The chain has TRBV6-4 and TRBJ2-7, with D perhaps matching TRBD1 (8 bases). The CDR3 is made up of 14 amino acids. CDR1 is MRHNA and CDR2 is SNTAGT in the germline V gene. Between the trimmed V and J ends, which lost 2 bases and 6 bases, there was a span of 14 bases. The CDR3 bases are TGTGCCAGCAGTGACGACAGGGGAGGGAGCGAGCAGTACTTC. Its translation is CASSDDRGGSEQYF.

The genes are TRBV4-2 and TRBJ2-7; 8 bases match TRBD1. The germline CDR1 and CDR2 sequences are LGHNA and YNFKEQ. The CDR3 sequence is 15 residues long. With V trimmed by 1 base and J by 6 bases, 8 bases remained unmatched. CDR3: CASSQGPNRGVEQYF. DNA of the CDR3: TGTGCCAGCAGCCAAGGACCTAACAGGGGGGTCGAGCAGTACTTC.

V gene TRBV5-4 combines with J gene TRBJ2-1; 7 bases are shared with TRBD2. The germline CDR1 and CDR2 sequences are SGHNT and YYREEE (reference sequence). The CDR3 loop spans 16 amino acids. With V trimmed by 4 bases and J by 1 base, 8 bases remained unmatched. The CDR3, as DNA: TGTGCCAGCAGCGAGCCGGGGAGGGTGTCCTACAATGAGCAGTTCTTC. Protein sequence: CASSEPGRVSYNEQFF.

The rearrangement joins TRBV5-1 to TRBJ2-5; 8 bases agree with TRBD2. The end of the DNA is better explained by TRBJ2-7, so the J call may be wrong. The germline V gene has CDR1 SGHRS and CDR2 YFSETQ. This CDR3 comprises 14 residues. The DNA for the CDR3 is TGCGCCAGCAGCTTGGGAGGCGGGGGGTACGAGCAGTACTTC. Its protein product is CASSLGGGGYEQYF.

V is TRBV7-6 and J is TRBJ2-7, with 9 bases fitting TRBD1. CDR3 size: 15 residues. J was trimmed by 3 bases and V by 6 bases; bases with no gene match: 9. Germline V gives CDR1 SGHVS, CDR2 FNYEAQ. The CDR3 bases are TGTGCCAGCAGACCTTCGACAGGGGGGAACTACGAGCAGTACTTC. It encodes CASRPSTGGNYEQYF.

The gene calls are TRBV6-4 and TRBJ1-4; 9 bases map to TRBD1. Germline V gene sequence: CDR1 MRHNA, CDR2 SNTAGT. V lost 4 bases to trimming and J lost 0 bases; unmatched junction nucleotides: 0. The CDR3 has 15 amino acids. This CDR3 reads CASSGTGATNEKLFF. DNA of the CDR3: TGTGCCAGCAGTGGGACAGGGGCAACTAATGAAAAACTGTTTTTT.

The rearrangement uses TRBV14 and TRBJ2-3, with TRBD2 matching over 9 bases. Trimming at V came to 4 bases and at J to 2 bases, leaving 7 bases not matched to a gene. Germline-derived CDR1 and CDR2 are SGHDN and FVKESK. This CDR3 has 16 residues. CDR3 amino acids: CASSLAGGGATDTQYF. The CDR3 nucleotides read TGTGCCAGCAGCCTTGCGGGCGGGGGGGCCACAGATACGCAGTATTTT.